The 27 T cell receptor beta chains presented below share a single source sample, sequenced in a study of metastatic and nonmetastatic thyroid tumors. TCRdb re-called the PCR reads through MiXCR. This table has approximately 25,000 clones, under 25% appearing once. Until they underwent thyroid surgery, no patient had received any treatment. What was sequenced was blood. The receptor set was obtained from a male donor with papillary thyroid cancer or a benign thyroid nodule (not recorded which). Some clones in this sample may be carry-over from other donors' samples.

The table lists this clone with many counts. Mismatch with germline at one junction end may stem from a read error. This same CDR3 is encoded by further DNA sequences in the sample. The rearrangement links TRBV29-1 to TRBJ2-5; weak D call: TRBD2 (5 bases). This CDR3 spans 14 amino acids. Germline values: CDR1 SQVTM, CDR2 ANQGSEA. The CDR3 DNA reads as TGTAGCGTTGTGGGTCGAATGGGCCAAGAGACCCAGTACTTC. Protein product: CSVVGRMGQETQYF. The full variable domain, with the rest looked up from reference TRBV29-1 and TRBJ2-5, is SAVISQKPSRDICQRGTSLTIQCQVDSQVTMMFWYRQQPGQSLTLIATANQGSEATYESGFVIDKFPISRPNLTFSTLTVSNMSPEDSSIYLCSVVGRMGQETQYFGPGTRLLVL.

The rearrangement joins TRBV27 to TRBJ2-3; a possible D gene is TRBD1 (6 bases). Germline V CDR1 and CDR2: MNHEY, SMNVEV (reference sequence). Deletions cut 0 bases from V and 3 bases from J, with 13 bases between. The length of the CDR3 is 16 residues. CDR3 amino acids: CASSLSFRGGTDTQYF. Here the CDR3 DNA reads TGTGCCAGCAGTTTATCGTTCAGGGGTGGTACAGATACGCAGTATTTT.

A remark on this clone: Germline is not matched at one junction end, which may reflect a read error. This sequence joins TRBV15 and TRBJ2-7; D perhaps matches TRBD1 (6 bases). Per germline, CDR1 LNHNV and CDR2 YYDKDF (reference sequence). The CDR3 is 13 amino acids. CDR3 protein: CSTSREGVELQYF. CDR3 sequence (DNA): TGTTCCACCAGCAGAGAGGGGGTGGAACTGCAGTACTTC.

This clone was seen at least ten times. The rearrangement joins TRBV20-1 to TRBJ2-1; D is possibly TRBD1 (5 bases). Per germline, CDR1 DFQATT and CDR2 SNEGSKA (reference sequence). This CDR3 is built from 14 residues. The V and J ends lost 2 bases and 4 bases respectively, with 12 bases between them. CDR3 region: CSARSRRTYNEQFF. The CDR3 coding sequence is TGCAGTGCTAGATCCAGACGGACATACAATGAGCAGTTCTTC.

This clone was counted at least ten times. This chain uses TRBV9 with TRBJ2-1; a possible D gene is TRBD1 (5 bases). The V gene lost 4 bases and the J gene lost 7 bases, with 18 bases spanning the gap. In germline, CDR1 is SGDLS, CDR2 YYNGEE. The length of the CDR3 is 15 residues. CDR3 sequence: CASSLGQGGGNEQFF. CDR3 coding DNA: TGTGCCAGCAGCCTAGGACAAGGTGGTGGAAATGAGCAGTTCTTC.

This clone has a count of ten or more. In DNA, the CDR3 is TGTGCCAGCAGTGAGTCTAGTTGGGAGGTAAACCCAACTTACAATGAGCAGTTCTTC. Translating gives CASSESSWEVNPTYNEQFF. This rearrangement joins TRBV6-4 to TRBJ2-1, with a weak D call TRBD2 (6 bases). In germline, CDR1 is MRHNA, CDR2 SNTAGT. Between the trimmed V and J ends, which lost 3 bases and 4 bases, there was a span of 25 bases. The CDR3 extends over 19 amino acids.

This clone showed up many times. The chain employs TRBV9 and TRBJ1-6; D is undetermined. The CDR3 length is 17 residues. V lost 3 bases and J 3 bases, leaving 16 bases between the germline ends. Looked up from germline, CDR1 is SGDLS and CDR2 is YYNGEE. The CDR3 here is CASSEEVGRHYNSPLHF. CDR3 coding DNA: TGTGCCAGCAGCGAGGAAGTAGGGCGGCACTATAATTCACCCCTCCACTTT.

As for this clone: This same CDR3 is encoded by further DNA sequences in the sample. The chain combines TRBV6-2 or TRBV6-3 with TRBJ2-3, with D perhaps TRBD1 (6 bases). CDR1 is MNHEY, CDR2 SVGEGT, per germline. Trimming cost V 4 bases and J 3 bases, with 14 bases left between them. CDR3 length: 15 residues. The CDR3 region is CASSSAVQGTDTQYF. The CDR3 bases are TGTGCCAGCAGTTCTGCTGTCCAGGGGACAGATACGCAGTATTTT.

Within the sample, this clone is medium-sized. The genes are TRBV6-4 and TRBJ2-1; 10 positions agree with TRBD2. V lost 2 bases to trimming and J lost 2 bases; unmatched junction nucleotides: 0. The CDR3 spans 15 residues. Germline V gene data show CDR1 as MRHNA and CDR2 as SNTAGT. The CDR3 loop is CASSDTSGTYNEQFF. CDR3 DNA: TGTGCCAGCAGTGACACTAGCGGGACCTACAATGAGCAGTTCTTC.

There are many counts of this clone. The V gene is TRBV6-5, the J gene TRBJ2-5; possible D gene TRBD2, 5 bases. Germline CDR1 reads MNHEY; CDR2 reads SVGAGI. V lost 3 bases and J lost 5, with 10 bases in between. CDR3 size: 13 residues. CDR3: CASSYRGDETQYF. For the CDR3, the DNA is TGTGCCAGCAGTTATCGGGGAGACGAGACCCAGTACTTC.

The chain combines TRBV19 with TRBJ2-7; 9 bases fit TRBD1. CDR3 length equals 16 residues. Per germline, CDR1 LNHDA and CDR2 SQIVND (reference sequence). The J segment lost 2 bases and the V segment lost 5 bases, leaving 10 bases of the junction unmatched. CDR3 region: CASSPHPGQGPYEQYF. The CDR3 DNA reads as TGTGCCAGTAGTCCCCACCCGGGACAGGGCCCCTACGAGCAGTACTTC. The entire variable domain, with the rest obtained from reference TRBV19 and TRBJ2-7, is as follows: DGGITQSPKYLFRKEGQNVTLSCEQNLNHDAMYWYRQDPGQGLRLIYYSQIVNDFQKGDIAEGYSVSREKKESFPLTVTSAQKNPTAFYLCASSPHPGQGPYEQYFGPGTRLTVT.

At least ten counts were recorded for this clone. The rearrangement links TRBV2 to TRBJ2-1; 7 nucleotides agree with TRBD2. After removal of 8 bases from V and 4 bases from J, the junction contained 11 bases not matched to a gene. Per germline, CDR1 SNHLY and CDR2 FYNNEI. The CDR3 is 15 residues long. CDR3 nucleotides: TGTGCCAGCCGACTCGGGGACGGGGGGTACAATGAGCAGTTCTTC. Protein product: CASRLGDGGYNEQFF.

Concerning this clone itself: The junction departs from germline at one end; a sequencing error may be responsible. The genes are TRBV6-4 and TRBJ2-1; the match to TRBD2 covers 8 bases. The CDR3 covers 15 residues. Germline CDR1 reads MRHNA; CDR2 reads SNTAGT. This CDR3 reads CACSDGTRGSNEQFF. The CDR3 DNA reads TGTGCCTGCAGTGACGGGACTAGAGGGAGCAATGAGCAGTTCTTC.

This clone was detected many times. The CDR3 nucleotides read TGTGCCAGCAGCCATCCTGAGACAGGCGCCTACTACAATGAGCAGTTCTTC. This codes for CASSHPETGAYYNEQFF. The gene calls are TRBV14 and TRBJ2-1; maybe TRBD1 (6 bases). CDR3 length: 17 residues. The V end was cut by 3 bases, the J end by 3 bases, with 18 bases between. CDR1 and CDR2 from the germline V gene are SGHDN and FVKESK.

This clone showed up many times. For the CDR3, the DNA is TGTGCCAGCAGTCGCAGTGGTTCCGGGGAGCTGTTTTTT. This translates into CASSRSGSGELFF. V usage is TRBV28 and J usage is TRBJ2-2; D is unresolved. Germline-derived CDR1 and CDR2 are MDHEN and SYDVKM. Trimming shortened V by 5 bases and J by 6 bases, and 10 bases separated the two germline ends. The CDR3 contains 13 residues. The variable domain in full, with the rest retrieved from reference TRBV28 and TRBJ2-2, is DVKVTQSSRYLVKRTGEKVFLECVQDMDHENMFWYRQDPGLGLRLIYFSYDVKMKEKGDIPEGYSVSREKKERFSLILESASTNQTSMYLCASSRSGSGELFFGEGSRLTVL.

This clone is judged medium-sized. V is TRBV4-1 and J is TRBJ2-6; D may correspond to TRBD1 or TRBD2 (5 bases each). V was clipped by 4 bases and J by 0 bases, with 10 bases between them. The germline V gene has CDR1 MGHRA and CDR2 YSYEKL. This CDR3 region has 16 residues. The CDR3: CASSRGRVSGANVLTF. The CDR3 DNA reads TGCGCCAGCAGCCGGGGGAGAGTCTCTGGGGCCAACGTCCTGACTTTC.

This chain connects TRBV5-1 to TRBJ2-3, with a weak D call TRBD2 (5 bases). The V end lost 4 bases, the J end lost 6 bases, and 9 bases lay between the germline ends. Germline values: CDR1 SGHRS, CDR2 YFSETQ. The CDR3 is 12 residues long. The CDR3 is CASSPERDTQYF. The CDR3 nucleotides read TGCGCCAGCAGCCCGGAGCGGGATACGCAGTATTTT.

This clone was seen at least ten times. The chain links TRBV27 to TRBJ2-1, with 7 bases aligning to TRBD1. V lost 8 bases and J lost 6; bases outside the gene matches: 4. This CDR3 is built from 12 residues. In germline, CDR1 is MNHEY, CDR2 SMNVEV (reference sequence). The CDR3 DNA sequence: TGTGCCAGCCGACAGGGCGGCAATGAGCAGTTCTTC. Translating gives CASRQGGNEQFF.

Within the sample, this clone is medium-sized (0.01 to 0.1%). The chain recombines TRBV5-1 with TRBJ1-1; D gene unclear. The CDR3 is 13 residues long. V lost 1 base to trimming and J lost 11 bases, with 15 bases between them. The germline gives CDR1 SGHRS, CDR2 YFSETQ. The CDR3 DNA sequence: TGCGCCAGCAGCTTGAGTAGCCAAACCGGTGCTTTCTTT. Protein product: CASSLSSQTGAFF.

This clone was detected only a few times. A much bigger clone sits one base away, suggesting this may be a read error. CDR3 sequence (DNA): TGTGCCAGCAGCTTACCCGGCGGGGCTTTTGGCTACACCTTC. Protein product: CASSLPGGAFGYTF. This chain links TRBV7-8 with TRBJ1-2, with D tentatively TRBD1 (5 bases). The length of the CDR3 is 14 residues. Germline CDR1 reads SGHVS; CDR2 reads FQNEAQ. The V end was cut by 2 bases, the J end by 7 bases, with 14 bases between.

This clone was observed a handful of times. A much larger clone differs by one base, so this may be a read error. The V gene is TRBV5-6, the J gene TRBJ2-7; TRBD2 aligns across 7 bases. The CDR3 has 15 amino acids. With 3 bases clipped from V and 7 bases from J, the junction kept 13 bases outside the gene matches. Germline CDR1 reads SGHDT; CDR2 reads YYEEEE. This CDR3 is CASSWGTNGSREQYF. The CDR3, as DNA: TGTGCCAGCAGCTGGGGGACTAACGGGTCGAGGGAGCAGTACTTC.

The sample holds many counts of this clone. The V and J genes are TRBV3-1 and TRBJ1-2; D remains ambiguous. CDR1 and CDR2 (germline): LGHDT, YNNKEL (reference sequence). There are 12 residues in the CDR3. Deletions cut 4 bases from V and 8 bases from J, with 11 bases between. The DNA of the CDR3 is TGTGCCAGCAGCCTGAGAGGCCAAGGCTACACCTTC. Translating it yields CASSLRGQGYTF.

A word on this clone: Germline is not matched at one junction end, which may reflect a read error. The chain uses TRBV30 and TRBJ1-4; D perhaps matches TRBD1 (5 bases). Germline-derived CDR1 and CDR2 are GTSNPN and SVGIG (reference sequence). CDR3 length equals 14 residues. The CDR3 DNA is TGTCCCTGGAGTGGTTGGGGCGGAGTTGAAAAACTGTTTTTT. Translation: CPWSGWGGVEKLFF.

Worth noting for this clone: Likely a read error: the CDR3 ends without its conserved phenylalanine or tryptophan. The CDR3 DNA follows: TGTGCCAGCAGTTTTAGCGGGACTCCCTACGAGCAGTACTGC. It specifies CASSFSGTPYEQYC. The chain links TRBV6-5 to TRBJ2-7, with 8 bases aligning to TRBD2. V lost 4 bases and J lost 2; bases outside the gene matches: 4. The CDR3 totals 14 residues. Germline-derived CDR1 and CDR2 are MNHEY and SVGAGI.

In this sample, this clone turned up many times. A junction end diverges from the germline sequence, so it may reflect a read error. The chain joins TRBV7-2 to TRBJ1-5; no clear D gene. The length of the CDR3 is 14 residues. CDR1 is SGHTA, CDR2 FQGNSA, per germline. CDR3 sequence (DNA): TGTGCCAGCAGCCTAGCGGGGAGCAATCAGCCCCAGCATTTT. Protein sequence: CASSLAGSNQPQHF.

This clone was counted at least ten times. The chain uses TRBV6-2 or TRBV6-3 and TRBJ2-7, with 9 bases that match TRBD2. The V segment lost 7 bases and the J segment 3 bases; nucleotides outside the gene matches: 7. The germline V gene encodes CDR1 MNHEY and CDR2 SVGEGT. The CDR3 is 14 residues long. CDR3 bases: TGTGCCAGCAACGTAGCGGGAGCCGTCTACGAGCAGTACTTC. It is translated as CASNVAGAVYEQYF.

A word on this clone: Other DNA sequences in this sample translate to the same CDR3. The rearrangement uses TRBV20-1 and TRBJ2-7; D possibly corresponds to TRBD1 (6 bases). Germline values: CDR1 DFQATT, CDR2 SNEGSKA (reference sequence). V dropped 6 bases and J dropped 4 bases, with 10 bases sitting between them. The CDR3 spans 11 residues. The chain's CDR3 is CSARQVYEQYF. As DNA, the CDR3 is TGCAGTGCACGACAGGTTTACGAGCAGTACTTC.